Included here is one TCR beta chain sequence, with context. The entry originates in a study of neoadjuvant anti-PD-1 for oral cavity cancer. This sample's time point: after neoadjuvant nivolumab, at surgical resection. This CDR3 contains 13 residues. From germline, CDR1 is SGHRS and CDR2 YFSETQ. V shed 4 bases and J shed 6 bases, with 14 bases lying between them. Clones were sequenced by immunoSEQ multiplex PCR, and TCRdb holds only the in-frame ones, with some missing. This sample has some 15,000 clones; 40% occur once, and the top ten carry 39%. This specimen was tumor tissue, taken after nivolumab (anti-PD-1) treatment. This chain uses TRBV5-1 with TRBJ2-7; D is ambiguous. The TCR was taken from a person between 40 and 85 years old with oral cavity squamous cell carcinoma. CDR3 coding DNA: TGCGCCAGCAGCGGTGGTTGGCGATCCGAGCAGTACTTC. Translating gives CASSGGWRSEQYF.